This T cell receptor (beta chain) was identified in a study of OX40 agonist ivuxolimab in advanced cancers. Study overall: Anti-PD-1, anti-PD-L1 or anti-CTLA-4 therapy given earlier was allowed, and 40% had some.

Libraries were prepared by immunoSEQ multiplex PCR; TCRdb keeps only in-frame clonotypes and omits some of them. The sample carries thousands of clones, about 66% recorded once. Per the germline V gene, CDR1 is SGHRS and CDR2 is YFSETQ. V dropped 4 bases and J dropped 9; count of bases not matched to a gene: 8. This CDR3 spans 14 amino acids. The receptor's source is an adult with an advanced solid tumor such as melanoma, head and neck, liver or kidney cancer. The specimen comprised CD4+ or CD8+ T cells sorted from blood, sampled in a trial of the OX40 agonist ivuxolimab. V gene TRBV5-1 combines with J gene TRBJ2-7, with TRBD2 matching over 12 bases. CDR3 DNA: TGCGCCAGCAGCCACGGACTAGCGGGGCCCTTGCAGTACTTC. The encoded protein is CASSHGLAGPLQYF.